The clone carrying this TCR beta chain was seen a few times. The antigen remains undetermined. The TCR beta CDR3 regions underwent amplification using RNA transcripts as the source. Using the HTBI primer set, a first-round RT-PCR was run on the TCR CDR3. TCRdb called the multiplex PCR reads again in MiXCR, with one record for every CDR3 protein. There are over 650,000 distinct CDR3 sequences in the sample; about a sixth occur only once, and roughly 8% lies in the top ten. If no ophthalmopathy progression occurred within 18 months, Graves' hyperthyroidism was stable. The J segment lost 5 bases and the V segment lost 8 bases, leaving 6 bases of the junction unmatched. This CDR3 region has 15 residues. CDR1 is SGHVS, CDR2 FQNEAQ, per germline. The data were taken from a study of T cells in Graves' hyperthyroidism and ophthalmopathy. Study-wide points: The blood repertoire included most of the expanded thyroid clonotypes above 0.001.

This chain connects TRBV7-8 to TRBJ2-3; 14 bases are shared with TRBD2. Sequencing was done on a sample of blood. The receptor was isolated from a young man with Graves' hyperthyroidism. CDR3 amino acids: CASGGLAGVLDTQYF. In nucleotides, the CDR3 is TGTGCCAGCGGGGGACTAGCGGGAGTACTAGATACGCAGTATTTT.